These T cell receptor beta chains were read from a single sample in a study of blood T cell repertoires in COVID-19. Profiling relied on immunoSEQ multiplex PCR, and the TCRdb table lists in-frame clones only, not all of them. The data contain about 56,000 clones, about 88% of them singletons. Sequenced: peripheral blood. The origin of the receptors is a woman aged 55-70 years with COVID-19, enrolled during active disease. The CDR3 runs from the conserved cysteine through the conserved F or W. A D gene is named only where the DNA matches it firmly. Expanded clones get a size class; other rows say once, few or many, or leave the size out.

CDR3 protein | CDR3 DNA | J gene | D gene | clone size | V gene
CASNKQGAPNSPLHF | TGTGCCAGCAATAAACAGGGGGCGCCTAATTCACCCCTCCACTTT | TRBJ1-6 | TRBD1 | - | TRBV2
CASSLDASRRYNEQFF | TGTGCCAGCAGCTTAGACGCGTCGCGGAGGTACAATGAGCAGTTCTTC | TRBJ2-1 | - | - | TRBV7-2
CASTQTRRSNQPQHF | TGTGCCAGTACTCAGACAAGACGTAGCAATCAGCCCCAGCATTTT | TRBJ1-5 | - | - | TRBV19
CAWDPSGGELFF | TGTGCCTGGGACCCCTCGGGCGGGGAGCTGTTTTTT | TRBJ2-2 | - | - | TRBV30
CATSRDRVETQYF | TGTGCCACCAGCAGAGATCGGGTAGAGACCCAGTACTTC | TRBJ2-5 | - | - | TRBV15
CASSLKATGWGYGYTF | TGTGCCAGCAGTTTAAAGGCTACGGGATGGGGATATGGCTACACCTTC | TRBJ1-2 | - | - | TRBV27
CASSLRGQGNTEAFF | TGTGCCAGCAGCCTTCGGGGACAGGGGAACACTGAAGCTTTCTTT | TRBJ1-1 | TRBD1 | - | TRBV3-1/TRBV3-2
CASSLAGQGLTEQFF | TGTGCCAGCAGCCTAGCGGGCCAGGGCCTAACTGAGCAGTTCTTC | TRBJ2-1 | TRBD2 | - | TRBV3-1/TRBV3-2
CASRLDSNINYGYTF | TGCGCCAGCAGATTGGACAGCAACATAAACTATGGCTACACCTTC | TRBJ1-2 | - | once | TRBV10-2
CSVGQGAGEQYF | TGCAGCGTTGGGCAGGGGGCAGGCGAGCAGTACTTC | TRBJ2-7 | TRBD1 | - | TRBV29-1
CASSLAPYNEQFF | TGTGCCAGCAGTTTGGCCCCTTACAATGAGCAGTTCTTC | TRBJ2-1 | - | - | TRBV27
CASRRLAGNYEQYF | TGTGCCAGCAGACGACTAGCGGGAAACTACGAGCAGTACTTC | TRBJ2-7 | TRBD2 | - | TRBV6-5
CASSLLAGSFAGELFF | TGCGCCAGCAGCTTGCTAGCGGGTTCGTTTGCCGGGGAGCTGTTTTTT | TRBJ2-2 | TRBD2 | few | TRBV5-1
CAISSGTSGRRSYEQYF | TGTGCCATCAGTTCCGGGACTAGCGGGAGGAGGAGCTACGAGCAGTACTTC | TRBJ2-7 | TRBD2 | - | TRBV10-3
CASSIAAYGNTIYF | TGTGCCAGTAGTATTGCCGCCTACGGAAACACCATATATTTT | TRBJ1-3 | - | - | TRBV19
CATSGPRTSGVYNEQFF | TGTGCCACCTCGGGGCCCCGGACTAGCGGGGTATACAATGAGCAGTTCTTC | TRBJ2-1 | TRBD2 | once | TRBV10-3
CASSSPKSSYEQYF | TGTGCCAGCAGCTCTCCTAAGAGCTCCTACGAGCAGTACTTC | TRBJ2-7 | - | - | TRBV7-2
CASTTANTGELFF | TGCGCCAGCACCACAGCGAACACCGGGGAGCTGTTTTTT | TRBJ2-2 | - | few | TRBV5-1
CASSLWASGSDEQFF | TGTGCCAGCAGCTTGTGGGCTAGCGGGAGCGATGAGCAGTTCTTC | TRBJ2-1 | TRBD2 | - | TRBV5-4
CAWSGGQGEGDGYTF | TGTGCCTGGAGTGGCGGACAGGGGGAAGGAGATGGCTACACCTTC | TRBJ1-2 | TRBD1 | - | TRBV30
CAWSVQHSNYGYTF | TGTGCCTGGAGTGTACAGCACTCTAACTATGGCTACACCTTC | TRBJ1-2 | - | - | TRBV30
CASSFLENYGYTF | TGTGCCAGCAGCTTTCTAGAAAACTATGGCTACACCTTC | TRBJ1-2 | - | - | TRBV7-9
CASSGPMGQTKNIQYF | TGTGCCAGCAGTGGACCTATGGGACAGACTAAAAACATTCAGTACTTC | TRBJ2-4 | TRBD1 | - | TRBV6-1
CASSSSTGLSGNTIYF | TGTGCCAGCAGCTCTTCGACAGGGTTGAGTGGAAACACCATATATTTT | TRBJ1-3 | TRBD1 | once | TRBV7-9
CASSLAGDWAFF | TGTGCCAGCAGCCTAGCAGGGGATTGGGCTTTCTTT | TRBJ1-1 | - | - | TRBV11-2
CASSGRQGSSYEQYF | TGTGCCAGCAGTGGAAGACAGGGTAGCTCCTACGAGCAGTACTTC | TRBJ2-7 | TRBD1 | - | TRBV28
CASSLSSYNEQFF | TGTGCCAGCAGTTTGTCTTCTTACAATGAGCAGTTCTTC | TRBJ2-1 | - | - | TRBV27
CATSRGSGRAEYNEQFF | TGTGCCACCAGCAGAGGGAGCGGGAGGGCCGAATACAATGAGCAGTTCTTC | TRBJ2-1 | TRBD2 | - | TRBV15
CAWTGQGLINYGYTF | TGTGCCTGGACCGGACAGGGCCTCATTAACTATGGCTACACCTTC | TRBJ1-2 | TRBD1 | - | TRBV30
CASSLGTGGDTQYF | TGCGCCAGCAGCTTGGGGACAGGCGGGGATACGCAGTATTTT | TRBJ2-3 | TRBD1 | - | TRBV5-1
CASSFGDKNQPQHF | TGCGCCAGCAGCTTCGGGGACAAAAATCAGCCCCAGCATTTT | TRBJ1-5 | - | few | TRBV5-1
CASSLGPGSYEQYF | TGTGCCAGCAGCTTAGGCCCAGGCTCCTACGAGCAGTACTTC | TRBJ2-7 | - | - | TRBV7-2
CASSVTGLAGGPYGEQFF | TGTGCCAGCAGCGTGACGGGACTAGCGGGAGGGCCTTATGGCGAGCAGTTCTTC | TRBJ2-1 | TRBD2 | - | TRBV7-8
CASSSPGNTEAFF | TGTGCCAGCAGTTCCCCAGGGAACACTGAAGCTTTCTTT | TRBJ1-1 | - | - | TRBV6-5
CAISEFIAGGLQETQYF | TGTGCCATCAGTGAGTTTATAGCGGGAGGCCTCCAAGAGACCCAGTACTTC | TRBJ2-5 | TRBD2 | - | TRBV10-3
CASTRGGDTEAFF | TGTGCCAGCACCAGGGGAGGGGACACTGAAGCTTTCTTT | TRBJ1-1 | - | - | TRBV28
CASSLFLWVPRRGPPITEAFF | - | TRBJ1-1 | - | - | TRBV28
CASSMNGDINEKLFF | TGTGCCAGCAGCATGAACGGGGACATTAATGAAAAACTGTTTTTT | TRBJ1-4 | - | - | TRBV9
CASSQDWGQGNTIYF | TGCGCCAGCAGCCAAGATTGGGGGCAGGGAAACACCATATATTTT | TRBJ1-3 | - | - | TRBV4-1
CASSETRNSPLHF | TGTGCCAGCAGTGAAACAAGAAATTCACCCCTCCACTTT | TRBJ1-6 | - | - | TRBV2
CASSVDGVYGYTF | TGCGCCAGCAGCGTGGACGGAGTTTATGGCTACACCTTC | TRBJ1-2 | - | - | TRBV5-1
CASSGTSGNNEQFF | TGCGCCAGCAGTGGGACTAGCGGGAACAATGAGCAGTTCTTC | TRBJ2-1 | TRBD2 | once | TRBV10-1
CASSPRTTDTQYF | TGTGCCAGCAGTCCAAGGACTACGGATACGCAGTATTTT | TRBJ2-3 | - | - | TRBV6-5
CASSRTSGYTGELFF | TGTGCCAGTAGTAGGACTAGCGGTTACACCGGGGAGCTGTTTTTT | TRBJ2-2 | TRBD2 | - | TRBV19
CASSLLDRARQPQHF | TGTGCCAGCAGCTTACTAGACAGGGCTAGGCAGCCCCAGCATTTT | TRBJ1-5 | TRBD1 | - | TRBV6-2/TRBV6-3
CASSLQGDLEAFF | TGTGCCAGCAGCCTTCAGGGGGACCTGGAAGCTTTCTTT | TRBJ1-1 | TRBD1 | - | TRBV6-2/TRBV6-3
CASSQRDTYYGYTF | TGTGCCAGCAGCCAACGGGACACCTACTATGGCTACACCTTC | TRBJ1-2 | - | - | TRBV16
CASRQGQLNTEAFF | TGCGCCAGCAGGCAGGGACAGCTCAACACTGAAGCTTTCTTT | TRBJ1-1 | TRBD1 | - | TRBV5-1
CASSAVPGQGMNTEAFF | TGCGCCAGCAGTGCCGTCCCGGGACAGGGGATGAACACTGAAGCTTTCTTT | TRBJ1-1 | TRBD1 | - | TRBV10-1
CASSLGGQAFETQYF | TGTGCCAGCAGCTTAGGCGGACAGGCTTTCGAGACCCAGTACTTC | TRBJ2-5 | TRBD1 | - | TRBV11-2
CASSTLTGYARTTQYF | TGTGCCAGCAGCACCCTAACAGGCTACGCTCGGACGACCCAGTACTTC | TRBJ2-5 | - | - | TRBV28
CASKRNPLYEQYF | TGTGCCAGTAAGAGGAATCCTCTCTACGAGCAGTACTTC | TRBJ2-7 | - | - | TRBV11-2
CASSEPRGVGRWYEQYF | TGTGCCAGCAGTGAACCCCGCGGTGTGGGGCGCTGGTACGAGCAGTACTTC | TRBJ2-7 | - | once | TRBV6-1
CASSQDRVSRMNTEAFF | TGTGCCAGCAGCCAAGATCGGGTATCGAGAATGAACACTGAAGCTTTCTTT | TRBJ1-1 | - | - | TRBV3-1/TRBV3-2